This is a list of T cell receptor beta chains from one sample in a study of shared clonotypes between healthy human individuals. Using immunoSEQ multiplex PCR, the repertoire was profiled, and TCRdb retains in-frame clones only, with some absent. In the table there are 550,000 to 600,000 clones, roughly 98% of which are singletons. Material: naive CD8+ T cells sorted from blood. The receptors originated from a man between 25 and 39 years old in good health. The CDR3 runs from the conserved cysteine through the conserved F or W. Some rows mark clone size as missing; the rest say once, few, many or name a class of expanded clone.

V,size,CDR3
TRBV29-1,.,CSADTTIPEAFF
TRBV15,.,CATSRDGASGTDTQYF
TRBV28,once,CASSSAGTGVNQPQHF
TRBV2,few,CASSEMDVGTEAFF
TRBV5-4,.,CASSLVSSGSDNEQFF
TRBV6-6,.,CASTPTDRDEKLFF
TRBV4-3,once,CASSQEAGGIGDTQYF
TRBV7-9,.,CASSLIPGKVGEQYF
TRBV9,.,CASSPPRSYEQYF
TRBV27,.,CASSVSSGGYEQYF
TRBV28,.,CASSLDRVVYEQYF
TRBV9,.,CASSVGAGGLEQYF
TRBV6-1,.,CASSELGWATNEKLFF
TRBV7-9,.,CASTPPYLGQGNTEAFF
TRBV7-2,.,CASSPSTLSGRAEYEQYF
TRBV7-9,.,CASINEAYEQYF
TRBV25-1,.,CASSELDGTGGSETQYF
TRBV5-5,.,CASSLFGQGLSNYGYTF
TRBV28,.,CASSTYGRGYDEQYF
TRBV9,.,CASRRTDGYTF
TRBV6-5,.,CATSPLGVEQFF
TRBV29-1,once,CSVGGTQGRYEQYF
TRBV7-9,.,CASSPPTGEAFF
TRBV10-2,.,CASSDEVSYEQYF
TRBV5-1,.,CASSGVGPDTQYF
TRBV6-6,once,CASSIQSSYEQYF
TRBV19,.,CASTTSLGRDRGQGGYTF
TRBV6-1,.,CAFLVRGSIDTQYF
TRBV6-1,.,CASSEFLGQGYEQYF
TRBV29-1,once,CSVGQVNTGELFF
TRBV11-2,.,CASSLERTENTEAFF
TRBV5-1,.,CASSQREKRETGELFF
TRBV10-2,.,CASSEYRREQFF
TRBV19,.,CASSIELRYNEQFF
TRBV4-3,.,CASSQDLAASTDTQYF
TRBV5-1,.,CASSLRDRGIGYTF
TRBV5-7,.,CASSLPRVVETQYF
TRBV5-1,.,CASSTREREGYTGELFF
TRBV9,few,CASDSGAIGYTF
TRBV7-9,.,CASSSSTSFEQYF